This TCR beta chain was profiled in a study of cytomegalovirus exposure and HLA in healthy donors. Assay used: immunoSEQ multiplex PCR; TCRdb lists only in-frame clones, some missing. This sample has some 240,000 clones, with approximately 87% found just once. About this clone itself: Its antigen remains unidentified.

Study conclusions and caveats: According to a subsequent analysis, TCR clusters from the first cohort were inclined to appear together in the roughly 120 validation repertoires. It was approximately 160 TCR beta chains that were listed as cytomegalovirus-associated. Reports showed the classifier diagnosing cytomegalovirus status with high specificity and sensitivity.

The germline CDR1 and CDR2 sequences are KGHSH and LQKENI. The CDR3 covers 14 residues. V shed 3 bases, J shed 2 bases, and the junction held 3 bases outside the gene matches. The sequenced sample consisted of PBMCs. V and J are TRBV18 and TRBJ1-2; 7 nucleotides line up with TRBD1. The source of this sequence is a woman younger than 35 in good health and CMV-seronegative. CDR3: CASSPKDRNYGYTF. The CDR3, as DNA: TGTGCCAGCTCACCCAAGGACAGGAACTATGGCTACACCTTC.